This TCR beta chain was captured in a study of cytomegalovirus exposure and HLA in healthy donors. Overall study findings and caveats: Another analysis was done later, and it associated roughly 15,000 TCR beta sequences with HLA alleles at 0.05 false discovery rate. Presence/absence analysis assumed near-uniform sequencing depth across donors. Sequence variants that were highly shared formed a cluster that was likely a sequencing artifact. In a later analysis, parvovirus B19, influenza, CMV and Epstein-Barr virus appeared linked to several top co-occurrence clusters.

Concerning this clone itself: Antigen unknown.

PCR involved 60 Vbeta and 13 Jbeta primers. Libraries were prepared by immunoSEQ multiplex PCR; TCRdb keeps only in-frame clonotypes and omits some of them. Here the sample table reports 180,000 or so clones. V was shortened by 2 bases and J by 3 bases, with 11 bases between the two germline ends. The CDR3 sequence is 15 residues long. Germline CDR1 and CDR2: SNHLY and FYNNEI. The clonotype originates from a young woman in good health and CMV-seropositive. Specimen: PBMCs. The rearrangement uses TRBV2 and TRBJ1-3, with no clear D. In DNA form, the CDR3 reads TGTGCCAGCAGTGAACGGTCCTTGGTTGGAAACACCATATATTTT. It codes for CASSERSLVGNTIYF.